Detailed here is one TCR beta chain. The antigen is not known. The repertoire was sequenced with immunoSEQ multiplex PCR; TCRdb's copy has only in-frame clones and lacks some. This sample has roughly 120,000 clones, with 88% found just once. This specimen belongs to a study of T cell responses to AZD1222 COVID-19 vaccine. General study findings and limits: Mostly white British, mostly female donors; authors suggested clonal diversity may be underestimated. At baseline, just 5 or 6 AZD1222 recipients tested seropositive. Mapped onto spike, vaccine-associated CD4 TCRs spanned it and were dominant at 160-218 and 743-854. Spike-specific TCR breadth rose after two AZD1222 doses, and depth rose as well.

The germline V gene encodes CDR1 SNHLY and CDR2 FYNNEI. The length of the CDR3 is 17 residues. V lost 7 bases, J lost 0 bases, and 21 bases lay in between. The TCR comes from an adult in good health. Material: peripheral blood, obtained on day 0 of MenACWY control vaccination. The V call is TRBV2, the J call TRBJ1-1; tentatively, D is TRBD1 (5 bases). The CDR3 spells CASIKSGTVNMNTEAFF. In nucleotides, the CDR3 is TGTGCCAGCATCAAATCCGGGACGGTAAACATGAACACTGAAGCTTTCTTT.